Shown below are 23 T cell receptor beta chains from a single sample sequenced in a study of blood T cell repertoires in COVID-19. Only in-frame clones appear in the TCRdb table, and some are missing; sequencing was by immunoSEQ multiplex PCR. The repertoire holds approximately 150,000 clones, with around 83% as singletons. The sample consisted of peripheral blood. The receptor set was obtained from a woman in her 70s who had recovered from COVID-19.

The chain uses TRBV6-5 and TRBJ2-5, with TRBD2 identical over 9 bases. V shed 11 bases, J shed 7 bases, and the junction held 14 bases outside the gene matches. This CDR3 contains 14 residues. Germline V lookup: CDR1 MNHEY, CDR2 SVGAGI. The CDR3 here is CAAGERGAGVTQYF. CDR3 nucleotide sequence: TGTGCCGCGGGGGAGCGGGGGGCCGGCGTGACCCAGTACTTC.

The chain employs TRBV28 and TRBJ2-5, with a tentative D call TRBD2 (7 bases). The V gene's germline CDR1 is MDHEN and CDR2 SYDVKM. This CDR3 has 18 residues. V was pared by 8 bases and J by 7 bases, with 32 bases between. This chain's CDR3 is CASDTHVPGGRGEGTQYF. In nucleotides, the CDR3 is TGTGCCAGCGATACCCACGTCCCCGGGGGGCGCGGGGAAGGGACCCAGTACTTC.

The chain is built from TRBV28 and TRBJ2-3; D remains unclear. V was shortened by 10 bases and J by 2 bases, with 16 bases between the two germline ends. Germline-derived CDR1 and CDR2 are MDHEN and SYDVKM. This CDR3 region has 14 residues. The DNA of the CDR3 is TGTGCCACCTCCTCTGGGCAATCCACAGATACGCAGTATTTT. Residues: CATSSGQSTDTQYF.

CDR3 region: CASAHSGLAGGDTQYF. The CDR3 coding sequence is TGTGCTAGTGCCCACTCGGGGCTAGCGGGGGGAGATACGCAGTATTTT. V is TRBV12-5 and J is TRBJ2-3; 11 positions match TRBD2. V lost 7 bases and J lost 5; bases outside the gene matches: 11. CDR1 and CDR2 (germline): LGHNT, FRNRAP. The CDR3 length is 16 residues.

The chain is built from TRBV10-3 and TRBJ1-4, with D perhaps TRBD1 (6 bases). The CDR3 has 15 amino acids. V was trimmed by 2 bases and J by 7 bases, leaving 14 bases between them. Germline V gene data show CDR1 as ENHRY and CDR2 as SYGVKD. CDR3 nucleotides: TGTGCCATCAGTGAGAGGGGGAAATCGGGTGAAAAACTGTTTTTT. Amino acids: CAISERGKSGEKLFF.

On this clone: Compared with germline, one end of the junction differs, possibly owing to a read error. The chain recombines TRBV7-7 with TRBJ1-1; 7 positions match TRBD1. CDR1 and CDR2 (germline): SSHAT, FNYEAQ (reference sequence). There are 14 residues in the CDR3. Written as DNA, the CDR3 is TGTGCTAGCAGCCCATACAGGGGAGGCACTGAAGCTTTCTTT. Residues: CASSPYRGGTEAFF.

This chain uses TRBV20-1 with TRBJ1-3, with unresolved D. V was trimmed by 3 bases and J by 0 bases, leaving 9 bases between them. The CDR3 totals 14 residues. Germline V lookup: CDR1 DFQATT, CDR2 SNEGSKA (reference sequence). The CDR3 sequence is CSASNPTSGNTIYF. For the CDR3, the DNA is TGCAGTGCTAGTAATCCTACCTCTGGAAACACCATATATTTT.

In this sample, this clone turned up once. The CDR3 DNA sequence: TGCGCCAGCAGCAATGGACAGGGAGGGGGGCAAGAGACCCAGTACTTC. It is translated as CASSNGQGGGQETQYF. The genes are TRBV5-1 and TRBJ2-5, with a possible D match to TRBD1 (8 bases). There are 16 residues in the CDR3. Between the trimmed V and J ends, which lost 4 bases and 2 bases, there was a span of 18 bases. Germline CDR1 SGHRS, CDR2 YFSETQ. The entire variable domain, with the rest obtained from reference TRBV5-1 and TRBJ2-5, is as follows: KAGVTQTPRYLIKTRGQQVTLSCSPISGHRSVSWYQQTPGQGLQFLFEYFSETQRNKGNFPGRFSGRQFSNSRSEMNVSTLELGDSALYLCASSNGQGGGQETQYFGPGTRLLVL.

The V and J genes are TRBV5-1 and TRBJ2-3; 7 nucleotides line up with TRBD2. J lost 3 bases, V lost 2 bases, and 6 bases had no gene match. CDR1 SGHRS and CDR2 YFSETQ come from the germline V gene. The CDR3 loop spans 15 amino acids. The CDR3: CASSFGGRGTDTQYF. The CDR3 region has the DNA TGCGCCAGCAGCTTCGGCGGGAGAGGGACAGATACGCAGTATTTT. The full variable domain, completed using reference TRBV5-1 and TRBJ2-3, is KAGVTQTPRYLIKTRGQQVTLSCSPISGHRSVSWYQQTPGQGLQFLFEYFSETQRNKGNFPGRFSGRQFSNSRSEMNVSTLELGDSALYLCASSFGGRGTDTQYFGPGTRLTVL.

As to this clone: The same CDR3 can be traced to other DNA sequences in this sample. The chain joins TRBV9 to TRBJ2-3, with a possible D match to TRBD1 (6 bases). The CDR3 contains 13 residues. The V gene's germline CDR1 is SGDLS and CDR2 YYNGEE. V lost 1 base to trimming and J lost 3 bases, with 6 bases between them. The CDR3 region has the DNA TGTGCCAGCAGCGTACAGGGGACAGATACGCAGTATTTT. Its translation is CASSVQGTDTQYF.

The chain couples TRBV18 to TRBJ2-5; D may be TRBD1 (7 bases). The CDR3 consists of 13 residues. V was clipped by 3 bases and J by 4 bases, with 9 bases between them. Germline assignment: CDR1 KGHSH and CDR2 LQKENI. The CDR3: CASSPQGGETQYF. DNA for the CDR3: TGTGCCAGCTCACCCCAGGGGGGAGAGACCCAGTACTTC.

The chain carries TRBV18 and TRBJ1-1; 8 bases align to TRBD1. The germline gives CDR1 KGHSH, CDR2 LQKENI. CDR3 length: 15 residues. The trim removed 6 bases at V and 4 bases at J, leaving 10 bases unmatched. The CDR3 DNA follows: TGTGCCAGCTCCCCGGACAGGGTCTCGGGCACTGAAGCTTTCTTT. Amino acids: CASSPDRVSGTEAFF.

V and J are TRBV4-3 and TRBJ1-2; D is unclear. V was trimmed by 3 bases and J by 8 bases, leaving 22 bases between them. The V gene's germline CDR1 is LGHNA and CDR2 YSLEER. The CDR3 spans 16 residues. CDR3 in amino acids: CASSQAGQRVGRGYTF. The DNA of the CDR3 is TGCGCCAGCAGCCAGGCCGGCCAGCGGGTTGGGCGAGGCTACACCTTC.

The chain is built from TRBV30 and TRBJ1-2; D is unresolved. Germline values: CDR1 GTSNPN, CDR2 SVGIG (reference sequence). The CDR3 has 10 amino acids. The ends were cut back, 5 bases at V and 5 bases at J, with 6 bases in the middle. The CDR3 DNA is TGTGCCTGGGCCCCTTATGGCTACACCTTC. Translation gives CAWAPYGYTF.

V is TRBV6-2 or TRBV6-3 and J is TRBJ2-4, with D possibly TRBD1 on 5 matching bases. V was clipped by 5 bases and J by 2 bases, with 16 bases between them. Germline loops: CDR1 MNHEY, CDR2 SVGEGT. The CDR3 runs 16 residues. CDR3 in amino acids: CASSDPGLRTKNIQYF. In DNA, the CDR3 is TGTGCCAGCAGTGACCCAGGGTTGAGGACCAAAAACATTCAGTACTTC.

The chain links TRBV5-4 to TRBJ1-2, with D uncertain. The length of the CDR3 is 14 residues. Germline CDR1 SGHNT, CDR2 YYREEE (reference sequence). V was cut by 0 bases and J by 2 bases, with 8 bases left in between. In DNA, the CDR3 is TGTGCCAGCAGCTTGGTAGCAGACAACTATGGCTACACCTTC. Translation: CASSLVADNYGYTF. Using reference TRBV5-4 and TRBJ1-2 for the parts outside the CDR3, the full variable domain is ETGVTQSPTHLIKTRGQQVTLRCSSQSGHNTVSWYQQALGQGPQFIFQYYREEENGRGNFPPRFSGLQFPNYSSELNVNALELDDSALYLCASSLVADNYGYTFGSGTRLTVV.

This clone was counted between two and nine times. In nucleotides, the CDR3 is TGTGCCAGCAGCATAATCGAATACGGGATCAATCAGCCCCAGCATTTT. Its protein is CASSIIEYGINQPQHF. This chain connects TRBV6-6 to TRBJ1-5; D not certain. Germline CDR1 and CDR2: MNHNY and SVGAGI (reference sequence). The CDR3 totals 16 residues. The ends were cut back, 6 bases at V and 3 bases at J, with 18 bases in the middle.

V usage is TRBV10-1 and J usage is TRBJ2-1; TRBD2 matches 8 bases. There are 19 residues in the CDR3. V lost 3 bases and J lost 1; bases outside the gene matches: 14. Germline assignment: CDR1 WNHNN and CDR2 SYGVQD (reference sequence). The CDR3 coding sequence is TGCGCCAGCAGTGACCATAATCGGGAGGGCCTCTGGTCCTACAATGAGCAGTTCTTC. Translated: CASSDHNREGLWSYNEQFF.

The rearrangement links TRBV2 to TRBJ1-4, with a possible D match to TRBD1 (5 bases). CDR3 length: 15 amino acids. V lost 4 bases and J lost 8, with 17 bases in between. Germline loops: CDR1 SNHLY, CDR2 FYNNEI. The DNA for the CDR3 is TGTGCCAGCAGTGTGGGGCAGGGCAGTGGGGAAAAACTGTTTTTT. It codes for CASSVGQGSGEKLFF.

The rearrangement uses TRBV3-1 (or the pseudogene TRBV3-2) and TRBJ2-1; 10 bases map to TRBD2. J was trimmed by 0 bases and V by 4 bases; bases with no gene match: 12. This CDR3 comprises 19 residues. Germline CDR1 and CDR2: LGHDT and YNNKEL (reference sequence). The CDR3 region has the DNA TGTGCCAGCAGCCCCACATATGGAGCGGGAGGGGGCTCCTACAATGAGCAGTTCTTC. It specifies CASSPTYGAGGGSYNEQFF.

This chain links TRBV7-9 with TRBJ1-2; 7 bases align to TRBD1. CDR1 and CDR2 from the germline V gene are SEHNR and FQNEAQ (reference sequence). This CDR3 is built from 16 residues. V was clipped by 5 bases and J by 3 bases; unmatched bases: 12. The CDR3 coding sequence is TGTGCCAGCAGCCCCGTTTGGAAGGGGGCCGACTATGGCTACACCTTC. This codes for CASSPVWKGADYGYTF.

The V gene is TRBV7-8, the J gene TRBJ1-6; 9 bases line up with TRBD1. Unmatched junction bases numbered 9, after V lost 5 bases and J lost 10 bases. Germline CDR1 is SGHVS and CDR2 is FQNEAQ. The CDR3 runs to 15 residues. Here the CDR3 DNA reads TGTGCCAGCAGCGCCATACAGGGGGCGCGGTCACCCCTCCACTTT. It codes for CASSAIQGARSPLHF.

This sequence joins TRBV3-1 (or the pseudogene TRBV3-2) and TRBJ2-5, with D perhaps matching TRBD2 (6 bases). Trimming left V 4 bases short and J 1 base short, with 10 bases between. The germline V gene has CDR1 LGHDT and CDR2 YNNKEL (reference sequence). The CDR3 loop spans 14 amino acids. This CDR3 reads CASSPRGLQETQYF. The CDR3 DNA reads TGTGCCAGCAGCCCGCGGGGACTCCAAGAGACCCAGTACTTC.